Listed below are T cell receptor beta chains from one sample, sequenced in a study of shared clonotypes between healthy human individuals. Sequenced by immunoSEQ multiplex PCR; TCRdb stores in-frame clones only, minus some. The sample has about 320,000 clones, around 90% seen once. The sequenced material came from memory CD8+ T cells sorted from blood. These receptors all stem from a man aged 18 to 29 in good health. Each CDR3 is given with its conserved first and last residue. D genes are given only for firm matches. Clone size is not always given. Where it is, it says once, few, many or a class for expanded clones.

v_gene	abundance	d_gene	j_gene	CDR3aa	CDR3nt
TRBV25-1	NA	NA	TRBJ1-6	CASSEYQGSSPLHF	TGTGCCAGCAGTGAATACCAGGGAAGTTCACCCCTCCACTTT
TRBV27	NA	TRBD2	TRBJ2-2	CASSLHAGGPPFTGELFF	TGTGCCAGCAGTTTACATGCGGGAGGTCCCCCTTTTACCGGGGAGCTGTTTTTT
TRBV18	NA	TRBD1	TRBJ2-7	CASSISGTGIYEQYF	TGTGCCAGCTCCATATCCGGGACAGGGATATACGAGCAGTACTTC
TRBV5-4	many	NA	TRBJ2-7	CASSFRGYEQYF	TGTGCCAGCAGCTTCCGGGGCTACGAGCAGTACTTC
TRBV7-8	NA	TRBD2	TRBJ2-1	CASSSLLAGGPSSYNEQFF	TGTGCCAGCAGCTCACTACTAGCGGGAGGCCCGAGCTCCTACAATGAGCAGTTCTTC
TRBV7-3	NA	NA	TRBJ2-7	CASSLSGGPDYEQYF	TGTGCCAGCAGCTTAAGTGGGGGGCCCGACTACGAGCAGTACTTC
TRBV2	NA	TRBD1	TRBJ2-3	CASSGRDSRTDTQYF	TGTGCCAGCAGTGGCCGGGACAGTCGCACAGATACGCAGTATTTT
TRBV29-1	NA	NA	TRBJ2-2	CSVFTNTGELFF	TGCAGTGTGTTTACGAACACCGGGGAGCTGTTTTTT
TRBV7-9	NA	NA	TRBJ1-1	CASSLEWGRMNTEAFF	TGTGCCAGCAGCTTAGAATGGGGGAGGATGAACACTGAAGCTTTCTTT
TRBV4-1	NA	NA	TRBJ1-2	CASSQDPTGRDGGYTF	TGCGCCAGCAGCCAAGATCCCACCGGCAGGGACGGCGGCTACACCTTC
TRBV4-1	NA	NA	TRBJ2-7	CASSQDGTVSYEQYF	TGCGCCAGCAGCCAAGATGGAACAGTCTCCTACGAGCAGTACTTC
TRBV7-9	NA	NA	TRBJ1-1	CASSFRELLMNTEAFF	TGTGCCAGCAGCTTCCGGGAGCTCCTAATGAACACTGAAGCTTTCTTT
TRBV7-9	NA	TRBD2	TRBJ2-3	CASSIGPGLDADTQYF	TGTGCCAGCAGCATCGGACCGGGACTAGATGCAGATACGCAGTATTTT
TRBV27	NA	TRBD2	TRBJ2-1	CASSPLLAGGPDYYNEQFF	TGTGCCAGCAGTCCGCTACTAGCGGGAGGGCCGGACTACTACAATGAGCAGTTCTTC
TRBV27	NA	TRBD2	TRBJ2-3	CASSPLGTSGTDTQYF	TGTGCCAGCAGTCCCTTGGGGACTAGCGGCACAGATACGCAGTATTTT
TRBV7-2	NA	TRBD2	TRBJ2-1	CASTQSWGSGSNNEQFF	TGTGCCAGCACCCAAAGTTGGGGTAGCGGGAGTAACAATGAGCAGTTCTTC
TRBV6-5	NA	TRBD2	TRBJ2-1	CASSYRASGIFGEQFF	TGTGCCAGCAGTTACCGGGCTAGCGGGATATTCGGTGAGCAGTTCTTC
TRBV4-1	NA	TRBD2	TRBJ2-7	CASSQDPAGTYEQYF	TGCGCCAGCAGCCAAGATCCAGCGGGAACCTACGAGCAGTACTTC
TRBV4-1	NA	NA	TRBJ2-7	CASSRSPGPSPNEQYF	TGCGCCAGCAGCCGGTCCCCGGGTCCCTCCCCGAACGAGCAGTACTTC
TRBV13	NA	NA	TRBJ1-2	CASSILAGYSNYGYTF	TGTGCCAGCAGCATCCTGGCAGGGTATTCTAACTATGGCTACACCTTC
TRBV11-2	NA	NA	TRBJ1-1	CASSLGSRAEAFF	TGTGCCAGCAGCTTAGGGAGCAGGGCTGAAGCTTTCTTT
TRBV5-6	NA	NA	TRBJ1-1	CASSFLEGTEAFF	TGTGCCAGCAGCTTTCTCGAAGGAACTGAAGCTTTCTTT
TRBV28	NA	NA	TRBJ1-5	CASSLQVINQPQHF	TGTGCCAGCAGTTTGCAGGTGATCAATCAGCCCCAGCATTTT
TRBV14	NA	NA	TRBJ2-1	CASSQRGGYNEQFF	TGTGCCAGCAGTCAAAGGGGGGGCTACAATGAGCAGTTCTTC
TRBV18	NA	NA	TRBJ2-4	CASSPEDWLAKNIQYF	TGTGCCAGCTCACCAGAGGACTGGTTAGCCAAAAACATTCAGTACTTC
TRBV5-1	NA	NA	TRBJ2-2	CASTASGLTNTGELFF	TGCGCCAGCACGGCTTCCGGTCTTACGAACACCGGGGAGCTGTTTTTT
TRBV7-9	NA	NA	TRBJ2-7	CASSRTETRGEQYF	TGTGCCAGCAGCCGGACGGAGACTAGGGGCGAGCAGTACTTC
TRBV28	once	NA	TRBJ1-5	CASSHSEGDQPQHF	TGTGCCAGCAGCCACTCGGAGGGGGACCAGCCCCAGCATTTT
TRBV16	NA	NA	TRBJ1-1	CASSQALNEAFF	TGTGCCAGCAGCCAAGCTCTAAATGAAGCTTTCTTT
TRBV27	NA	TRBD2	TRBJ2-3	CASSHSGGAVDTQYF	TGTGCCAGCAGTCATAGCGGGGGGGCCGTCGATACGCAGTATTTT
TRBV7-9	NA	NA	TRBJ1-2	CASSSRDSDYGYTF	TGTGCCAGCAGCTCCCGGGACTCAGACTATGGCTACACCTTC
TRBV19	NA	NA	TRBJ2-7	CASSIEAGSSYEQYF	TGTGCCAGTAGTATAGAGGCGGGGAGTTCCTACGAGCAGTACTTC
TRBV29-1	NA	TRBD1	TRBJ2-7	CSVEGQGLSYEQYF	TGCAGCGTTGAAGGACAGGGGTTATCCTACGAGCAGTACTTC
TRBV2	NA	TRBD1	TRBJ2-7	CATSHGTVGYEQYF	TGTGCCACCTCGCACGGGACAGTAGGCTACGAGCAGTACTTC
TRBV6-1	NA	TRBD2	TRBJ2-5	CASSDASGGAPGHF	TGTGCCAGCAGTGACGCTAGCGGGGGGGCCCCAGGTCACTTC
TRBV10-3	once	TRBD2	TRBJ2-4	CATSAGGDIQYF	TGTGCCACTTCCGCGGGGGGTGACATTCAGTACTTC
TRBV11-1	NA	TRBD1	TRBJ2-7	CASDGQDSYEQYF	TGTGCCAGCGATGGACAGGACTCCTACGAGCAGTACTTC
TRBV7-8	NA	TRBD2	TRBJ2-5	CASSIRLAGGRLGETQYF	TGTGCCAGCAGCATTCGACTAGCGGGAGGGCGGTTGGGGGAGACCCAGTACTTC
TRBV7-9	NA	NA	TRBJ1-2	CASSLTGAYGYTF	TGTGCCAGCAGTTTGACTGGGGCCTACGGCTACACCTTC
TRBV6-6	NA	TRBD1	TRBJ1-5	CAIGDREEIEQPQHF	TGTGCTATTGGGGACAGGGAGGAGATTGAACAGCCCCAGCATTTT
TRBV6-1	NA	TRBD1	TRBJ2-5	CASRSAAGGEETQYF	TGTGCCAGCAGGTCGGCGGCAGGGGGAGAAGAGACCCAGTACTTC
TRBV20-1	NA	NA	TRBJ1-2	CSSLFGYTF	TGCAGCTCGCTCTTTGGCTACACCTTC
TRBV13	NA	NA	TRBJ2-3	CASSLRGGDTQYF	TGTGCCAGCAGCCTTAGGGGTGGAGATACGCAGTATTTT